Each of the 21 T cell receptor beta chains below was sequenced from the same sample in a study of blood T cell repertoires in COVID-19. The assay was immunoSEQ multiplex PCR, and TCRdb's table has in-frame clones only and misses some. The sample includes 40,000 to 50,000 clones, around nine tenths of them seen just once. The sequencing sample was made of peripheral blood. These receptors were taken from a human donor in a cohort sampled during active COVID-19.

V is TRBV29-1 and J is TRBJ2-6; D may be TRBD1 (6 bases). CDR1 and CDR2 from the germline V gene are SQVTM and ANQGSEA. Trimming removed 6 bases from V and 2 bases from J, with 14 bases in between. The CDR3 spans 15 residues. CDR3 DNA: TGCAGCGTCACAGGGATATTGGCTGGGGCCAACGTCCTGACTTTC. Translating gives CSVTGILAGANVLTF.

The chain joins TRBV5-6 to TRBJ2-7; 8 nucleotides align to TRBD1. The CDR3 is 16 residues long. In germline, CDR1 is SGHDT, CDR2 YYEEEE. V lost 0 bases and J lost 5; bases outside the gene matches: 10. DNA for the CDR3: TGTGCCAGCAGCTTGGCCATCGGACAGGGTGTCCACGAGCAGTACTTC. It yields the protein CASSLAIGQGVHEQYF.

As DNA, the CDR3 is TGTGCCAGCTCCCGTGCAGGGTACGAGCAGTACGTC. The encoded protein is CASSRAGYEQYV. The chain carries TRBV12-3 or TRBV12-4 and TRBJ2-7; TRBD1 is a possible D gene (5 bases). The CDR3 spans 12 residues. V lost 8 bases and J 4 bases, leaving 12 bases between the germline ends.

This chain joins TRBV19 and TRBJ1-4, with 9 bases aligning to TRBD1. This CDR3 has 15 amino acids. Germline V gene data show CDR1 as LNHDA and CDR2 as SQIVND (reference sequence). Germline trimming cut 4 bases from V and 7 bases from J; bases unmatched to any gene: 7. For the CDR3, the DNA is TGTGCCAGTAGTAACGGACAGGGGATCGGTGAAAAACTGTTTTTT. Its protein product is CASSNGQGIGEKLFF.

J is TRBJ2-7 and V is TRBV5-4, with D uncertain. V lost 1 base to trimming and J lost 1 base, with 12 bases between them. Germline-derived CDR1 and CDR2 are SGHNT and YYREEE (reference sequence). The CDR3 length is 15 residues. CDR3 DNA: TGTGCCAGCAGCTTGAACAGAGAAAATTCCTACGAGCAGTACGTC. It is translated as CASSLNRENSYEQYV.

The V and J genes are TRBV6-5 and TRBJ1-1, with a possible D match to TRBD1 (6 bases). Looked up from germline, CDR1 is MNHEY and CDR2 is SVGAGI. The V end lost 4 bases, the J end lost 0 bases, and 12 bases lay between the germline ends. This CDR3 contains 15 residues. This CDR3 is CASSSPGQMNTEAFF. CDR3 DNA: TGTGCCAGCAGTTCCCCCGGACAGATGAACACTGAAGCTTTCTTT.

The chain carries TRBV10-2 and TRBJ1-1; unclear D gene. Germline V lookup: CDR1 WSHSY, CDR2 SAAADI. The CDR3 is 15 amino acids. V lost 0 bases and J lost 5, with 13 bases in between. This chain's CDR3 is CASSESALGGTEAFF. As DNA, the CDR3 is TGCGCCAGCAGTGAGTCTGCATTGGGAGGGACTGAAGCTTTCTTT.

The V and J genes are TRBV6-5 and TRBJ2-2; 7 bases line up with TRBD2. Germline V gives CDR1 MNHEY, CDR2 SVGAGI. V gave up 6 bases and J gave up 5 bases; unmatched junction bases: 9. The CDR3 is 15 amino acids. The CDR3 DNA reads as TGTGCCAGCAGCTTTCTAGCGGTAAAAACCGGGGAGCTGTTTTTT. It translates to CASSFLAVKTGELFF.

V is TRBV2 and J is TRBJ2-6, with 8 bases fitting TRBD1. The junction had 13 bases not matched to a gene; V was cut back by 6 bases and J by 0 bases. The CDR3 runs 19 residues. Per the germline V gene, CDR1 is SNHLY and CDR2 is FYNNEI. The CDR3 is CASRETGQGRTSGANVLTF. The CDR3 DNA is TGTGCCAGCAGAGAAACTGGACAGGGACGGACCTCTGGGGCCAACGTCCTGACTTTC.

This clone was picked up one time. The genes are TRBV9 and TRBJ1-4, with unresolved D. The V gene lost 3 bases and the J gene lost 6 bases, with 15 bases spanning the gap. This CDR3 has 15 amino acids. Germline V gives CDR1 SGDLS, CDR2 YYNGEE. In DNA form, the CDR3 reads TGTGCCAGCAGCGCCCGTGGAGGGAGGGATGAAAAACTGTTTTTT. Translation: CASSARGGRDEKLFF.

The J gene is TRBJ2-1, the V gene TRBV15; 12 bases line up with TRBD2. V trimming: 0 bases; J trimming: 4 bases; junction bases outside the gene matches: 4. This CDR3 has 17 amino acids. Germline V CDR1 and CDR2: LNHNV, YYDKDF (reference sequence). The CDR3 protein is CATSRESSGRAYNEQFF. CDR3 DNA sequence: TGTGCCACCAGCAGAGAGTCTAGCGGGAGGGCTTACAATGAGCAGTTCTTC.

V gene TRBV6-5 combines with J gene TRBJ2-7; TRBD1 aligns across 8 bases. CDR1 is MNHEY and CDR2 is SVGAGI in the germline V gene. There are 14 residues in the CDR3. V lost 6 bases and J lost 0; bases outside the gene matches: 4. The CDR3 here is CASRRTGSSYEQYV. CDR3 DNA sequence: TGTGCCAGCAGGCGGACAGGGAGCTCCTACGAGCAGTACGTC.

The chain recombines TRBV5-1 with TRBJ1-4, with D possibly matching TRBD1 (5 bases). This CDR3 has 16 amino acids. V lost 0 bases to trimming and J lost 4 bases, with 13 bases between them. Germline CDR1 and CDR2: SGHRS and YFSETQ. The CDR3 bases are TGCGCCAGCAGCTTGGTCCCGGGCGGGGGTAATGAAAAACTGTTTTTT. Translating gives CASSLVPGGGNEKLFF.

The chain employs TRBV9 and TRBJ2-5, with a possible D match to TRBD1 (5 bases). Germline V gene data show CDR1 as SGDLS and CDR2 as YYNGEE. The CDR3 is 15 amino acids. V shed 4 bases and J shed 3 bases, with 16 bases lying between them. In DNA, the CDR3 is TGTGCCAGCAGCCCACAACTGGTAGGGGAAGAGACCCAGTACTTC. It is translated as CASSPQLVGEETQYF.

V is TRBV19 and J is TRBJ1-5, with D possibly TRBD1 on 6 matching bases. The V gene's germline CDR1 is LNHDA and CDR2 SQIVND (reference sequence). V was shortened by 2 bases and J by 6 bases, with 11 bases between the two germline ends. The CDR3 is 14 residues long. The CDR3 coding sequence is TGTGCCAGTAGTATAAGAGGGGGATCTCAGCCCCAGCATTTT. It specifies CASSIRGGSQPQHF.

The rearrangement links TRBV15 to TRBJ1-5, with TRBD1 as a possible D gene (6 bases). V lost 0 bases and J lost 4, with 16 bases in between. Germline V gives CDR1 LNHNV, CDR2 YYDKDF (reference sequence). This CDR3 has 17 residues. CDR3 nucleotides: TGTGCCACCAGCAGAGAGGGAGGGGGACTAGGAAATCAGCCCCAGCATTTT. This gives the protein CATSREGGGLGNQPQHF.

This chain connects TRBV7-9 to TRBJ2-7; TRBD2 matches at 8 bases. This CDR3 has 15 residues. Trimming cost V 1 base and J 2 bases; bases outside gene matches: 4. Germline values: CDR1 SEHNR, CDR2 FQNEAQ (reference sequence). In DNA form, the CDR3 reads TGTGCCAGCAGCTTAGAACTAGCGGCAGCCTACGAGCAGTACTTC. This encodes CASSLELAAAYEQYF. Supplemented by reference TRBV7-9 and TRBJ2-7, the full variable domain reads DTGVSQNPRHKITKRGQNVTFRCDPISEHNRLYWYRQTLGQGPEFLTYFQNEAQLEKSRLLSDRFSAERPKGSFSTLEIQRTEQGDSAMYLCASSLELAAAYEQYFGPGTRLTVT.

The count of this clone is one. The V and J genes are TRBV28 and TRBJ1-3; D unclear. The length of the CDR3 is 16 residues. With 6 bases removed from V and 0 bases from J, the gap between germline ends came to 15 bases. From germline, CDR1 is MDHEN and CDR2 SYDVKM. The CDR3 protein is CASSPPRSSSGNTIYF. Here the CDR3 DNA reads TGTGCCAGCAGCCCCCCCCGGAGCAGCTCTGGAAACACCATATATTTT.

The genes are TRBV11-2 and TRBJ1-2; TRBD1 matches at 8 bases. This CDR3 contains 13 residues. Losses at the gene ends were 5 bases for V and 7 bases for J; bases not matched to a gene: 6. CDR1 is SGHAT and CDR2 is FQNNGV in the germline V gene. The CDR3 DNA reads TGTGCCAGCAGCCAGGACAGGGTTGGTGGCTACACCTTC. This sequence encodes CASSQDRVGGYTF.

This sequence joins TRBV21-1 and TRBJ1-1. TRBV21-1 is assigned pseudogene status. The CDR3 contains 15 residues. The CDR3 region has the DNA TGTGCCAGCAGCAAAGCGGAGATCCGGAGGACTGAAGCTTTCTTT. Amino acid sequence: CASSKAEIRRTEAFF.

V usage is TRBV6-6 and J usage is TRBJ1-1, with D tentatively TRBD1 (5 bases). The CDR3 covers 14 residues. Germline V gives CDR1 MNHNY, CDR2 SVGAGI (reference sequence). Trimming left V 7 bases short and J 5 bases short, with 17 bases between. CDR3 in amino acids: CASNPLGGGTEAFF. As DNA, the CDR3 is TGTGCCAGCAACCCCCTGGGGGGAGGAACTGAAGCTTTCTTT.